One sample yielded the 13 T cell receptor beta chains listed below, sequenced in a study of blood T cell repertoires in COVID-19. The data were produced by immunoSEQ multiplex PCR, yet TCRdb's version contains in-frame clones alone and is incomplete. This sample has some 300,000 clones, with roughly 90% found just once. Sequencing input: peripheral blood. These receptors all come from a woman in her 70s with COVID-19, enrolled during active disease.

Concerning this clone itself: This specimen includes other DNA sequences encoding the same CDR3. This chain joins TRBV10-3 and TRBJ1-2; 11 bases align to TRBD1. Germline V gene data show CDR1 as ENHRY and CDR2 as SYGVKD. The CDR3 is 15 amino acids. The V segment lost 0 bases and the J segment 8 bases; nucleotides outside the gene matches: 5. DNA for the CDR3: TGTGCCATCAGTGAGTCGGGACAGGGGGTAGGCGGCTACACCTTC. Protein sequence: CAISESGQGVGGYTF.

The gene calls are TRBV19 and TRBJ1-1, with D unclear. Germline V lookup: CDR1 LNHDA, CDR2 SQIVND (reference sequence). The CDR3 length is 15 residues. Trimming removed 10 bases from V and 2 bases from J, with 20 bases in between. The CDR3 region is CATTTGRRFNTEAFF. CDR3 sequence (DNA): TGTGCCACCACCACCGGAAGGCGGTTTAACACTGAAGCTTTCTTT. Looking up the rest from reference TRBV19 and TRBJ1-1 gives the full variable domain: DGGITQSPKYLFRKEGQNVTLSCEQNLNHDAMYWYRQDPGQGLRLIYYSQIVNDFQKGDIAEGYSVSREKKESFPLTVTSAQKNPTAFYLCATTTGRRFNTEAFFGQGTRLTVV.

The chain employs TRBV2 and TRBJ1-2; perhaps TRBD1 as D (5 bases). Trimming cost V 9 bases and J 8 bases, with 16 bases left between them. Germline V lookup: CDR1 SNHLY, CDR2 FYNNEI. This CDR3 contains 12 residues. For the CDR3, the DNA is TGTGCCAGTCGGGACCGTGGAGGGGGCTACACCTTC. Its translation: CASRDRGGGYTF.

CDR3 nucleotides: TGTGCCAGCAAACCCGTTCCCGCGGGCGAGCAGTACTTC. The encoded protein is CASKPVPAGEQYF. J is TRBJ2-7 and V is TRBV2; D might be TRBD2 (5 bases). The V and J ends lost 7 bases and 6 bases respectively, with 16 bases between them. From germline, CDR1 is SNHLY and CDR2 FYNNEI. CDR3 length: 13 amino acids.

Details on this clone: The sample has other DNA sequences that encode this CDR3 too. The rearrangement links TRBV5-1 to TRBJ1-1; the match to TRBD1 covers 10 bases. This CDR3 is built from 15 residues. Germline-derived CDR1 and CDR2 are SGHRS and YFSETQ. Unmatched junction bases numbered 5, after V lost 4 bases and J lost 2 bases. The CDR3 DNA reads TGCGCCAGCAGCCTAAGGACAGGGGGAAACACTGAAGCTTTCTTT. It is translated as CASSLRTGGNTEAFF.

The J gene is TRBJ1-6, the V gene TRBV2; 9 positions agree with TRBD1. The germline V gene encodes CDR1 SNHLY and CDR2 FYNNEI. The CDR3 has 15 residues. V was pared by 3 bases and J by 9 bases, with 6 bases of the junction left unmatched. The CDR3 DNA reads TGTGCCAGCAGTGACTACAGGGGGCGAAGTTCACCCCTCCACTTT. It encodes CASSDYRGRSSPLHF.

The chain joins TRBV5-4 to TRBJ2-5; possibly TRBD2 for D (6 bases). V lost 1 base and J 2 bases, leaving 12 bases between the germline ends. Germline values: CDR1 SGHNT, CDR2 YYREEE (reference sequence). This CDR3 is built from 15 residues. The CDR3 bases are TGTGCCAGCAGCTTGTTGTCCGGGGGACAAGAGACCCAGTACTTC. Its translation: CASSLLSGGQETQYF.

The chain joins TRBV10-2 to TRBJ1-6; TRBD1 aligns across 7 bases. Per germline, CDR1 WSHSY and CDR2 SAAADI. V trimming: 6 bases; J trimming: 9 bases; junction bases outside the gene matches: 23. This CDR3 has 19 residues. CDR3 sequence (DNA): TGCGCCAGCAGGTACACAGTGAGTCTCGGAACAGGGGAAGTTTCACCCCTCCACTTT. Translation: CASRYTVSLGTGEVSPLHF.

To note about this clone: Just one base apart from a much larger clone, this may be a read error. This sample includes further DNA sequences coding for the same CDR3. This chain links TRBV6-5 with TRBJ1-5; TRBD1 might be the D (5 bases). There are 14 residues in the CDR3. CDR1 MNHEY and CDR2 SVGAGI come from the germline V gene. V gave up 0 bases and J gave up 4 bases, with 7 bases separating them. DNA for the CDR3: TGTGCCAGCAGTTACTCGGGGGGTAATCAGCCCCAGCATTTT. The encoded protein is CASSYSGGNQPQHF.

This clone was seen only once. V gene TRBV29-1 combines with J gene TRBJ1-2; 7 bases map to TRBD1. The CDR3 contains 14 residues. Unmatched junction bases numbered 12, after V lost 5 bases and J lost 6 bases. The V gene's germline CDR1 is SQVTM and CDR2 ANQGSEA. The CDR3, as DNA: TGCAGCGTTCTTACAATAACAGGGGTGAATGGCTACACCTTC. It specifies CSVLTITGVNGYTF.

This chain uses TRBV3-1 (or the pseudogene TRBV3-2) with TRBJ1-2; D is perhaps TRBD1 (5 bases). The CDR3 consists of 14 residues. CDR1 and CDR2 from the germline V gene are LGHDT and YNNKEL (reference sequence). The V and J ends lost 4 bases and 7 bases respectively, with 16 bases between them. CDR3 region: CASSPSGGGGGYTF. CDR3 sequence (DNA): TGTGCCAGCAGCCCCTCGGGGGGGGGAGGTGGCTACACCTTC.

The J gene is TRBJ2-1, the V gene TRBV10-2, with 7 bases that match TRBD2. The CDR3 contains 16 residues. The V gene end was trimmed by 0 bases and the J gene end by 5 bases; junction bases not matched to a gene: 7. Per germline, CDR1 WSHSY and CDR2 SAAADI. Here the CDR3 reads CASSESTAGYHNEQFF. The CDR3 DNA is TGCGCCAGCAGTGAGTCGACAGCGGGGTACCACAATGAGCAGTTCTTC.

In its sample, this clone was seen once. The rearrangement joins TRBV30 to TRBJ2-1; 7 bases are a match to TRBD2. Per the germline V gene, CDR1 is GTSNPN and CDR2 is SVGIG (reference sequence). The CDR3 totals 12 residues. V trimming: 8 bases; J trimming: 3 bases; junction bases outside the gene matches: 4. The CDR3 bases are TGTGCCGGGGGGAGGGACTACAATGAGCAGTTCTTC. Translation: CAGGRDYNEQFF.